This is a list of T cell receptor beta chains from one sample in a study of beta chain features in type 1 diabetes. The table came from immunoSEQ multiplex PCR; TCRdb's copy has only in-frame clones and leaves some out. The table has around 400,000 clones, approximately 16% seen once. Sequenced input: naive CD4+ T cells from blood. Every receptor here comes from a woman aged 18-35 years in good health. CDR3s include the opening cysteine and the closing phenylalanine or tryptophan. Fields, in order: V gene, clone size, D gene, J gene, CDR3 protein, CDR3 DNA. D genes are given only for firm matches. Size tells how often a clone was seen (once, few, many) or the class of an expanded clone, and some rows leave it out.

TRBV18	few	NA	TRBJ2-5	CASSPPSGGPQETQYF	TGTGCCAGCTCACCCCCGAGCGGAGGGCCCCAAGAGACCCAGTACTTC
TRBV6-4	few	NA	TRBJ1-2	CASSDSTGGGYTF	TGTGCCAGCAGTGACTCGACGGGAGGGGGCTACACCTTC
TRBV29-1	NA	TRBD1	TRBJ2-5	CSVVGQQETQYF	TGCAGCGTCGTGGGACAGCAAGAGACCCAGTACTTC
TRBV19	NA	NA	TRBJ2-2	CASTPREGNTGELFF	TGTGCCAGTACCCCCCGGGAAGGGAACACCGGGGAGCTGTTTTTT
TRBV29-1	NA	NA	TRBJ1-2	CSVGPGNYGYTF	TGCAGCGTTGGGCCAGGCAACTATGGCTACACCTTC
TRBV7-2	few	NA	TRBJ1-4	CASSLAQTAGNEKLFF	TGTGCCAGCAGCTTAGCACAGACCGCGGGGAATGAAAAACTGTTTTTT
TRBV7-2	few	NA	TRBJ1-5	CASSLGQPSNQPQHF	TGTGCCAGCAGCTTAGGGCAACCTAGCAATCAGCCCCAGCATTTT
TRBV6-5	NA	NA	TRBJ2-6	CASSPYAGANVLTF	TGTGCCAGCAGTCCCTACGCTGGGGCCAACGTCCTGACTTTC
TRBV29-1	few	NA	TRBJ2-3	CSVQAGTSGTDTQYF	TGCAGCGTTCAGGCGGGGACGTCAGGAACGGATACGCAGTATTTT
TRBV11-1	NA	TRBD1	TRBJ2-1	CASSSYRGPSNEQFF	TGTGCCAGCAGCTCCTACAGGGGCCCCTCCAATGAGCAGTTCTTC
TRBV25-1	few	NA	TRBJ2-1	CAIGMGWQQFF	TGTGCCATCGGGATGGGGTGGCAGCAGTTCTTC
TRBV7-2	few	NA	TRBJ1-1	CASSWGDYWVNTEAFF	TGTGCCAGCAGCTGGGGGGACTACTGGGTGAACACTGAAGCTTTCTTT
TRBV7-2	NA	TRBD1	TRBJ1-4	CASSRDRGSTNEKLFF	TGTGCCAGCAGCCGGGACAGGGGTTCAACTAATGAAAAACTGTTTTTT
TRBV28	NA	NA	TRBJ2-2	CASLGPGTNTGELFF	TGTGCCAGCCTCGGCCCGGGAACGAACACCGGGGAGCTGTTTTTT
TRBV27	NA	NA	TRBJ2-3	CASSLMAGPPGTQYF	TGTGCCAGCAGTTTGATGGCAGGGCCGCCGGGTACGCAGTATTTT
TRBV29-1	NA	NA	TRBJ2-7	CSVEGMRESYEQYF	TGCAGCGTTGAAGGTATGAGGGAGTCCTACGAGCAGTACTTC